What follows are 14 T cell receptor beta chains derived from one specimen sequenced in a study of cytomegalovirus exposure and HLA in healthy donors (dated 2017 in TCRdb). Libraries were constructed by the immunoSEQ multiplex PCR assay. For the multiplex PCR, a mixture combining 60 forward primers for TCR Vbeta segments and 13 reverse primers for TCR Jbeta segments was used. Imported from immuneACCESS, the table was reduced by TCRdb to in-frame sequences with V and J called. These copies leave out some clones; in studies compared against another copy, an unresolved V gene accounts for under half, and the cause of the remainder is not known. In this sample the table shows 150,000 to 200,000 clones, 81% of which occur a single time. The ten largest clones add up to 1% to 1.5% of the sample. The sample was PBMCs. The receptor source for this set is a man aged 50 to 60 in good health and CMV-seropositive.

The chain combines TRBV4-2 with TRBJ2-3, with unresolved D. Trimming removed 0 bases from V and 2 bases from J, with 3 bases in between. The CDR3 runs to 13 residues. Germline V gene data show CDR1 as LGHNA and CDR2 as YNFKEQ. CDR3 amino acids: CASSQEATDTQYF. DNA of the CDR3: TGTGCCAGCAGCCAAGAGGCCACAGATACGCAGTATTTT.

The chain uses TRBV5-1 and TRBJ2-7; 10 positions agree with TRBD2. The CDR3 is made up of 13 amino acids. In germline, CDR1 is SGHRS, CDR2 YFSETQ. V was clipped by 8 bases and J by 7 bases; unmatched bases: 9. For the CDR3, the DNA is TGCGCCAGACCCGGGAGCGGGAGGGGTGAGCAGTACTTC. This codes for CARPGSGRGEQYF.

The chain carries TRBV29-1 and TRBJ2-5; 11 bases are a match to TRBD2. Unmatched junction bases numbered 4, after V lost 7 bases and J lost 3 bases. The CDR3 extends over 13 amino acids. CDR1 and CDR2 (germline): SQVTM, ANQGSEA. DNA for the CDR3: TGCAGCGGCCAACTAGCGGGGGAAGAGACCCAGTACTTC. It specifies CSGQLAGEETQYF.

The chain uses TRBV6-5 and TRBJ2-2; TRBD2 is a possible D gene (6 bases). Per germline, CDR1 MNHEY and CDR2 SVGAGI. This CDR3 spans 15 amino acids. Trimming took off 1 base at V and 7 bases at J, with 13 bases between the two ends. CDR3 loop: CASSYWGEASGELFF. The CDR3 nucleotides read TGTGCCAGCAGTTACTGGGGGGAGGCGAGCGGGGAGCTGTTTTTT.

The CDR3: CASSPRRGSNQPQHF. CDR3 coding DNA: TGTGCCAGTAGCCCCCGCCGGGGTAGCAATCAGCCCCAGCATTTT. The V and J genes are TRBV19 and TRBJ1-5; unclear D gene. CDR1 LNHDA and CDR2 SQIVND come from the germline V gene (reference sequence). CDR3 length: 15 residues. Trimming took off 6 bases at V and 0 bases at J, with 12 bases between the two ends.

The chain recombines TRBV30 with TRBJ2-4; a weak D match, TRBD2 (6 bases). With 1 base removed from V and 3 bases from J, the gap between germline ends came to 7 bases. The V gene's germline CDR1 is GTSNPN and CDR2 SVGIG (reference sequence). The CDR3 spans 13 residues. Here the CDR3 DNA reads TGTGCCTGGAGTGCCGGGGGCAAAAACATTCAGTACTTC. This translates into CAWSAGGKNIQYF.

This clone ranks as medium-sized. The gene calls are TRBV11-2 and TRBJ2-7; 10 bases map to TRBD2. The germline gives CDR1 SGHAT, CDR2 FQNNGV. The V and J ends lost 5 bases and 5 bases, in that order; junction bases with no gene match: 9. This CDR3 has 15 amino acids. The CDR3 DNA reads TGTGCCAGCAGCCGACCCGGGACTAGCGTAAACGAGCAGTACTTC. It specifies CASSRPGTSVNEQYF. The full variable domain, with the rest looked up from reference TRBV11-2 and TRBJ2-7, is EAGVAQSPRYKIIEKRQSVAFWCNPISGHATLYWYQQILGQGPKLLIQFQNNGVVDDSQLPKDRFSAERLKGVDSTLKIQPAKLEDSAVYLCASSRPGTSVNEQYFGPGTRLTVT.

V usage is TRBV27 and J usage is TRBJ1-2, with TRBD1 as a possible D gene (6 bases). CDR1 MNHEY and CDR2 SMNVEV come from the germline V gene (reference sequence). V lost 3 bases and J 2 bases, leaving 7 bases between the germline ends. This CDR3 has 13 residues. CDR3 loop: CASSFGQNYGYTF. As DNA, the CDR3 is TGTGCCAGCAGTTTCGGACAGAACTATGGCTACACCTTC.

The chain joins TRBV4-1 to TRBJ2-5; TRBD2 matches at 9 bases. The V and J ends lost 3 bases and 0 bases, in that order; junction bases with no gene match: 14. CDR1 MGHRA and CDR2 YSYEKL come from the germline V gene. The CDR3 is made up of 19 amino acids. The chain's CDR3 is CASSHPGLAGTGYQETQYF. The DNA of the CDR3 is TGCGCCAGCAGCCACCCGGGGCTAGCGGGGACCGGGTACCAAGAGACCCAGTACTTC.

This clone came up once. This chain links TRBV6-1 with TRBJ1-2; weak D call: TRBD1 (6 bases). The CDR3 loop spans 17 amino acids. Trimming cost V 0 bases and J 8 bases, with 22 bases left between them. Germline V gene sequence: CDR1 MNHNS, CDR2 SASEGT. CDR3 amino acids: CASSEAPPGGAGGGYTF. CDR3 DNA: TGTGCCAGCAGTGAAGCGCCCCCCGGGGGGGCGGGGGGCGGCTACACCTTC.

The gene calls are TRBV18 and TRBJ2-5; D remains ambiguous. This CDR3 has 14 amino acids. Germline V gene sequence: CDR1 KGHSH, CDR2 LQKENI. Trimming cost V 3 bases and J 5 bases, with 13 bases left between them. The CDR3 DNA sequence: TGTGCCAGCTCACCCGGGTCCGTGACGGAGACCCAGTACTTC. As protein: CASSPGSVTETQYF. The full variable domain, completed using reference TRBV18 and TRBJ2-5, is NAGVMQNPRHLVRRRGQEARLRCSPMKGHSHVYWYRQLPEEGLKFMVYLQKENIIDESGMPKERFSAEFPKEGPSILRIQQVVRGDSAAYFCASSPGSVTETQYFGPGTRLLVL.

This rearrangement joins TRBV11-2 to TRBJ2-7; D not certain. The CDR3 loop spans 11 amino acids. Germline CDR1 SGHAT, CDR2 FQNNGV. V lost 5 bases to trimming and J lost 3 bases, with 5 bases between them. The chain's CDR3 is CASSHYYEQYF. Written as DNA, the CDR3 is TGTGCCAGCAGCCACTACTACGAGCAGTACTTC.

The chain uses TRBV4-1 and TRBJ1-1, with TRBD1 matching 7 bases. The CDR3 is made up of 16 amino acids. Trimming removed 4 bases from V and 1 base from J; junction bases left unmatched: 9. In germline, CDR1 is MGHRA, CDR2 YSYEKL. The CDR3 DNA sequence: TGCGCCAGCAGCCTACTCGCGACAGGGTCGAACACTGAAGCTTTCTTT. This translates into CASSLLATGSNTEAFF.

J is TRBJ2-3 and V is TRBV5-5, with D hard to call. Germline V gives CDR1 SGHKS, CDR2 YYEKEE (reference sequence). Trimming left V 0 bases short and J 5 bases short, with 10 bases between. The CDR3 is 14 amino acids. This chain's CDR3 is CASSLGAILDTQYF. Written as DNA, the CDR3 is TGTGCCAGCAGCTTGGGGGCAATACTAGATACGCAGTATTTT.